This T cell receptor beta chain comes out of a study of Tregs in tolerant kidney transplant recipients. Study-wide results and limits: Validation in larger populations is needed because few patients were studied. This study did not directly address biological reproducibility. Tregs expanded with activated donor B cells seemed most donor-specific.

The CDR3 extends over 13 amino acids. J lost 7 bases, V lost 5 bases, and 2 bases had no gene match. Germline values: CDR1 SQVTM, CDR2 ANQGSEA. Sequenced by immunoSEQ multiplex PCR; TCRdb stores in-frame clones only, minus some. The sample has roughly 68,000 clones; roughly 84% are singletons. CD4+CD25+CD127- Tregs, CD4+CD25- non-Tregs, CD4 and CD8 cells were sorted. In the case of this clone: No antigen is known for it.

The chain couples TRBV29-1 to TRBJ2-1; TRBD2 matches 13 bases. Sequenced material: CD4+ T cells from blood. This receptor was identified in a human donor in good health. The CDR3 nucleotides are TGCAGCGTTCTACTAGCGGGGGGGAATGAGCAGTTCTTC. It encodes CSVLLAGGNEQFF.